The TCR beta chain under discussion was sequenced for a study of beta chain features in type 1 diabetes. The study's findings and limits: Junctions at VDJ sites from type 1 diabetes patients had fewer insertions and more deletions.

The authors reverse transcribed all of the isolated RNA, so sequencing captured expressed TCRB transcripts. Profiling relied on immunoSEQ multiplex PCR, and the TCRdb table lists in-frame clones only, not all of them. In the table there are more than 350,000 clones, roughly 10% of which are singletons. The CDR3 totals 12 residues. Trimming removed 3 bases from V and 7 bases from J, with 8 bases in between. The germline V gene has CDR1 LGHNA and CDR2 YNFKEQ. With regard to this clone: Its antigen is not identified.

The sequenced sample was naive CD4+ T cells from blood. V gene TRBV4-2 combines with J gene TRBJ2-3; no reliable D call. The TCR comes from a woman between 18 and 29 years old in good health. CDR3 loop: CASSHARNTQYF. CDR3 in DNA: TGTGCCAGCAGCCATGCCAGGAATACGCAGTATTTT.